Below, 22 T cell receptor beta chains from the same sample are listed, as sequenced in a study of vaccination and CD4 T cells after COVID-19. As for treatment: approximately nine-day PBMC culture with coronavirus spike peptide pools or control peptides (ViraFEST assay). Which antigens these TCRs recognize remains unknown. Sequenced with the Oncomine TCR Beta short-read assay was DNA taken from cultured CD4+ T cells. TCRdb re-called the PCR reads through MiXCR, storing one row per CDR3 protein. This table holds 12,000 or so distinct CDR3 sequences, 45% to 60% found once. The input for sequencing was cultured CD4+ T cells from blood, taken after SARS-CoV-2 vaccination. Receptor source: a human donor with COVID-19.

The chain joins TRBV6-1 to TRBJ1-5; possible D gene TRBD1, 6 bases. The ends were cut back, 4 bases at V and 3 bases at J, with 13 bases in the middle. CDR3 length equals 15 residues. CDR1 and CDR2 (germline): MNHNS, SASEGT. The CDR3 loop reads CASSARTANNQPQHF. CDR3 sequence (DNA): TGTGCCAGCAGTGCCCGGACAGCTAACAATCAGCCCCAGCATTTT.

This clonotype was counted only a few times. This rearrangement joins TRBV7-2 to TRBJ2-3; no clear D. The CDR3 totals 16 residues. The germline V gene encodes CDR1 SGHTA and CDR2 FQGNSA. V gave up 0 bases and J gave up 0 bases, with 10 bases separating them. The CDR3, as DNA: TGTGCCAGCAGCTTAGCGGCGGCTCTTAGCACAGATACGCAGTATTTT. Its protein is CASSLAAALSTDTQYF.

The chain recombines TRBV10-1 with TRBJ2-7; TRBD2 matches at 7 bases. The V gene's germline CDR1 is WNHNN and CDR2 SYGVQD (reference sequence). The junction had 6 bases not matched to a gene; V was cut back by 1 base and J by 6 bases. The CDR3 sequence is 14 residues long. The CDR3 DNA reads TGCGCCAGCAGTGAGTGGGGAGGGTCAGGCGAGCAGTACTTC. Amino acid sequence: CASSEWGGSGEQYF.

The table lists this clonotype with a few counts. This chain links TRBV6-2 or TRBV6-3 with TRBJ2-1; 8 bases fit TRBD2. V trimming: 8 bases; J trimming: 6 bases; junction bases outside the gene matches: 9. This CDR3 region has 14 residues. CDR1 and CDR2 (germline): MNHEY, SVGEGT. CDR3 in amino acids: CASLKAGDSNEQFF. In DNA, the CDR3 is TGTGCCAGCCTCAAAGCGGGGGATAGCAATGAGCAGTTCTTC.

V usage is TRBV7-2 and J usage is TRBJ2-7; 8 nucleotides line up with TRBD2. Germline CDR1 reads SGHTA; CDR2 reads FQGNSA. The V and J ends lost 5 bases and 4 bases, in that order; junction bases with no gene match: 7. CDR3 size: 14 residues. The CDR3: CASSKTSEGYEQYF. The DNA for the CDR3 is TGTGCCAGCAGCAAGACTAGCGAGGGATACGAGCAGTACTTC. Variable domain in full (rest from reference TRBV7-2 and TRBJ2-7): GAGVSQSPSNKVTEKGKDVELRCDPISGHTALYWYRQSLGQGLEFLIYFQGNSAPDKSGLPSDRFSAERTGGSVSTLTIQRTQQEDSAVYLCASSKTSEGYEQYFGPGTRLTVT.

This clonotype was counted a single time. J is TRBJ2-3 and V is TRBV20-1; D call uncertain. Germline-derived CDR1 and CDR2 are DFQATT and SNEGSKA (reference sequence). This CDR3 has 12 amino acids. With 3 bases removed from V and 2 bases from J, the gap between germline ends came to 6 bases. CDR3 DNA sequence: TGCAGTGCTAGGGGAAACACAGATACGCAGTATTTT. Translated: CSARGNTDTQYF.

Of note for this clonotype: One end of the junction does not line up with germline, which may come from a read error. The rearrangement uses TRBV7-7 and TRBJ2-7; 10 bases match TRBD2. Per germline, CDR1 SSHAT and CDR2 FNYEAQ (reference sequence). The CDR3 runs 15 residues. The CDR3 spells CASSPASGGKYEQYF. The CDR3 region has the DNA TGTGCTAGCAGCCCCGCTAGCGGGGGCAAATACGAGCAGTACTTC.

This clonotype has just a few counts. The genes are TRBV6-1 and TRBJ1-3, with D tentatively TRBD1 (5 bases). Looked up from germline, CDR1 is MNHNS and CDR2 is SASEGT. V was shortened by 6 bases and J by 0 bases, with 12 bases between the two germline ends. This CDR3 spans 15 amino acids. CDR3 residues: CASREQVNSGNTIYF. The DNA of the CDR3 is TGTGCCAGCAGGGAACAGGTTAACTCTGGAAACACCATATATTTT.

As for this clonotype: A read error may account for a junction end that differs from germline. J is TRBJ2-6 and V is TRBV7-3; D is possibly TRBD1 (5 bases). CDR1 SGHTA and CDR2 FQGTGA come from the germline V gene. This CDR3 is built from 18 residues. This chain's CDR3 is CASSLMGRASSGANVLTF. The CDR3 bases are TGTGCCAGCAGCTTAATGGGCAGGGCATCCTCTGGAGCCAACGTCCTGACTTTC.

The chain carries TRBV24-1 and TRBJ2-3; D is unclear. In germline, CDR1 is KGHDR, CDR2 SFDVKD. The V end lost 3 bases, the J end lost 9 bases, and 9 bases lay between the germline ends. The CDR3 length is 12 residues. The CDR3 sequence: CATSDARKTQYF. The DNA for the CDR3 is TGTGCCACCAGTGATGCGAGGAAAACGCAGTATTTT.

J is TRBJ1-6 and V is TRBV6-1; possible D gene TRBD1, 5 bases. Germline CDR1 is MNHNS and CDR2 is SASEGT. Trimming left V 5 bases short and J 9 bases short, with 17 bases between. The CDR3 runs to 15 residues. CDR3 residues: CASSTQVSHGSPLHF. CDR3 coding DNA: TGTGCCAGCAGTACACAGGTTTCCCACGGTTCACCCCTCCACTTT.

There are a few counts of this clonotype. V gene TRBV6-4 combines with J gene TRBJ1-5; D uncertain. Germline CDR1 is MRHNA and CDR2 is SNTAGT. This CDR3 is 15 amino acids long. Trimming left V 3 bases short and J 0 bases short, with 9 bases between. This chain's CDR3 is CASSEGGVSNQPQHF. The CDR3 DNA sequence: TGTGCCAGCAGTGAAGGTGGAGTTAGCAATCAGCCCCAGCATTTT.

The chain uses TRBV2 and TRBJ1-1, with no clear D. V lost 0 bases to trimming and J lost 0 bases, with 8 bases between them. In germline, CDR1 is SNHLY, CDR2 FYNNEI. The CDR3 spans 15 residues. In DNA, the CDR3 is TGTGCCAGCAGTGAAGCGGGCCAGCTGAACACTGAAGCTTTCTTT. Its translation is CASSEAGQLNTEAFF.

CDR3 sequence (DNA): TGTGCCACCAGTGAAACATATTCACCCCTCCACTTT. Translated: CATSETYSPLHF. The rearrangement joins TRBV24-1 to TRBJ1-6; D uncertain. The CDR3 covers 12 residues. V was pared by 4 bases and J by 8 bases, with 5 bases between. Germline V gene data show CDR1 as KGHDR and CDR2 as SFDVKD.

The rearrangement uses TRBV27 and TRBJ1-1, with no clear D. Trimming removed 4 bases at V and 1 base at J, with 10 bases between. The CDR3 runs to 14 residues. Germline CDR1 is MNHEY and CDR2 is SMNVEV (reference sequence). CDR3 nucleotide sequence: TGTGCCAGCAGTTACCGGGAGCCGAACACTGAAGCTTTCTTT. It is translated as CASSYREPNTEAFF.

This clonotype was found a few times. This chain uses TRBV20-1 with TRBJ2-7; the D call may be TRBD1 or TRBD2 (6 bases each). CDR1 and CDR2 (germline): DFQATT, SNEGSKA (reference sequence). V was cut by 0 bases and J by 4 bases, with 10 bases left in between. This CDR3 comprises 13 residues. The DNA of the CDR3 is TGCAGTGCTAGAGAGGGGGGCCAGTACGAGCAGTACTTC. This translates into CSAREGGQYEQYF.

V and J are TRBV10-2 and TRBJ1-5, with D unclear. Trimming cost V 5 bases and J 4 bases, with 9 bases left between them. CDR3 size: 13 residues. The germline V gene encodes CDR1 WSHSY and CDR2 SAAADI. The CDR3 region is CASSSAENQPQHF. The CDR3 DNA sequence: TGCGCCAGCAGTTCGGCGGAGAATCAGCCCCAGCATTTT.

This chain joins TRBV6-1 and TRBJ1-2; D is unclear. CDR3 length equals 13 residues. Trimming left V 6 bases short and J 0 bases short, with 8 bases between. Germline V gives CDR1 MNHNS, CDR2 SASEGT. The CDR3 DNA reads TGTGCCAGCAGAGGTGCTACTAACTATGGCTACACCTTC. Its translation: CASRGATNYGYTF.

The chain uses TRBV19 and TRBJ2-5; D not resolved. This CDR3 is 15 amino acids long. V was clipped by 3 bases and J by 2 bases, with 13 bases between them. CDR1 and CDR2 (germline): LNHDA, SQIVND (reference sequence). CDR3 region: CASSIVGTPQETQYF. The CDR3 nucleotides are TGTGCCAGTAGTATTGTCGGAACGCCGCAAGAGACCCAGTACTTC.

The chain couples TRBV2 to TRBJ2-5; 10 bases fit TRBD1. The germline V gene has CDR1 SNHLY and CDR2 FYNNEI. J was trimmed by 5 bases and V by 6 bases; bases with no gene match: 0. CDR3 size: 12 residues. Written as DNA, the CDR3 is TGTGCCAGCAGGGACAGGGGGGAGACCCAGTACTTC. It encodes CASRDRGETQYF.

This chain uses TRBV20-1 with TRBJ2-5; weak D call: TRBD1 (6 bases). The CDR3 has 14 amino acids. Germline CDR1 is DFQATT and CDR2 is SNEGSKA (reference sequence). Trimming took off 5 bases at V and 4 bases at J, with 17 bases between the two ends. The DNA for the CDR3 is TGCAGTGCTCAACAGGGCTTACTGGGAGAGACCCAGTACTTC. This sequence encodes CSAQQGLLGETQYF.

The rearrangement uses TRBV7-2 and TRBJ2-6; D is unclear. With 3 bases removed from V and 5 bases from J, the gap between germline ends came to 5 bases. CDR3 length equals 13 residues. Germline assignment: CDR1 SGHTA and CDR2 FQGNSA. The CDR3 DNA sequence: TGTGCCAGCAGCTTTCGGAGGGCCAACGTCCTGACTTTC. Protein: CASSFRRANVLTF.